The entry below gives a single T cell receptor beta chain sequence along with its context. These data belong to a study of blood T cell repertoires in COVID-19. About the study: Acute-phase and convalescent COVID-19 samples originated in the United States, Italy and Spain. T cells, B-cell-depleted T cells, or PBMCs provided the cDNA or gDNA that served as material.

Germline-derived CDR1 and CDR2 are LNHDA and SQIVND (reference sequence). This CDR3 has 14 residues. V gave up 0 bases and J gave up 3 bases, with 8 bases separating them. Authors' processing steps: Amplified reference gene primers provided the basis for estimating nucleated cell counts. Profiling relied on immunoSEQ multiplex PCR, and the TCRdb table lists in-frame clones only, not all of them. The DNA gave D and trimming, while V, J and clone size come from that table. The sample records about 49,000 clones, 70% to 90% being singletons. The chain combines TRBV19 with TRBJ1-2; D is unresolved. The sample was peripheral blood. The TCR was taken from an elderly man with acute or convalescent COVID-19. The CDR3: CASSIERSDYGYTF. As DNA, the CDR3 is TGTGCCAGTAGTATAGAACGCTCAGACTATGGCTACACCTTC.